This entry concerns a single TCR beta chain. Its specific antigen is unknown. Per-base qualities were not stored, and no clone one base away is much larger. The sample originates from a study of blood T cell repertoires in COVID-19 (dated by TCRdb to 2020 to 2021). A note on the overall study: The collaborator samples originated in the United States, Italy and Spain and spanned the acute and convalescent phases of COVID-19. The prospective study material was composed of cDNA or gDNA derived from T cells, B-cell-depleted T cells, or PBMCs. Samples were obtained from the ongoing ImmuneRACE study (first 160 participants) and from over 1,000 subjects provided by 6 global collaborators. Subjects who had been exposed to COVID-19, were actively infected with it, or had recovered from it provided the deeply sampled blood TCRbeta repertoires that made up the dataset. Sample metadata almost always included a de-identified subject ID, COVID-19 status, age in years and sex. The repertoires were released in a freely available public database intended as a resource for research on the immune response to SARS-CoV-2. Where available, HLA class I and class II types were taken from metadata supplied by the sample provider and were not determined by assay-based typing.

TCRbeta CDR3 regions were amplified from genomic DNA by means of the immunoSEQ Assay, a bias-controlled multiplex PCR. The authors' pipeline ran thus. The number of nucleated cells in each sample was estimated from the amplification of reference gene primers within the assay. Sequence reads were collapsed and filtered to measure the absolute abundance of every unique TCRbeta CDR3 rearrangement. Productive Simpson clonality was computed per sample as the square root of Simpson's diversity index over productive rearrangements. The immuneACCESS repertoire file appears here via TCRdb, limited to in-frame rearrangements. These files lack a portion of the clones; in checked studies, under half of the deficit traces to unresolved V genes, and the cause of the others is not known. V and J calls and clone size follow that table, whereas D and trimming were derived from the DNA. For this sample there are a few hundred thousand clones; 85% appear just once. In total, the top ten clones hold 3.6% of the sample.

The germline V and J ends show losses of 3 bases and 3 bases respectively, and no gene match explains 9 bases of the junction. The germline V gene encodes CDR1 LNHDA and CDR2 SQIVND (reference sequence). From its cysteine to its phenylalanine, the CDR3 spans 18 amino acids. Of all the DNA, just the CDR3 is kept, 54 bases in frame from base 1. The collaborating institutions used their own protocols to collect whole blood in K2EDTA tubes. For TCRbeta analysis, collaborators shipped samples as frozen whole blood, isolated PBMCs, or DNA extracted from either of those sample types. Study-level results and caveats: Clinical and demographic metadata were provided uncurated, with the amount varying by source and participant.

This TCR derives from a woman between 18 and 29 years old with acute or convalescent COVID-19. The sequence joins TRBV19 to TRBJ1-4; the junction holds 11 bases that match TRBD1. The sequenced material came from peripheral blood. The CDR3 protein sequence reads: CASSIRGTGGTANEKLFF. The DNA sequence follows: TGTGCCAGTAGTATCCGAGGGACAGGGGGGACAGCTAATGAAAAACTGTTTTTT.